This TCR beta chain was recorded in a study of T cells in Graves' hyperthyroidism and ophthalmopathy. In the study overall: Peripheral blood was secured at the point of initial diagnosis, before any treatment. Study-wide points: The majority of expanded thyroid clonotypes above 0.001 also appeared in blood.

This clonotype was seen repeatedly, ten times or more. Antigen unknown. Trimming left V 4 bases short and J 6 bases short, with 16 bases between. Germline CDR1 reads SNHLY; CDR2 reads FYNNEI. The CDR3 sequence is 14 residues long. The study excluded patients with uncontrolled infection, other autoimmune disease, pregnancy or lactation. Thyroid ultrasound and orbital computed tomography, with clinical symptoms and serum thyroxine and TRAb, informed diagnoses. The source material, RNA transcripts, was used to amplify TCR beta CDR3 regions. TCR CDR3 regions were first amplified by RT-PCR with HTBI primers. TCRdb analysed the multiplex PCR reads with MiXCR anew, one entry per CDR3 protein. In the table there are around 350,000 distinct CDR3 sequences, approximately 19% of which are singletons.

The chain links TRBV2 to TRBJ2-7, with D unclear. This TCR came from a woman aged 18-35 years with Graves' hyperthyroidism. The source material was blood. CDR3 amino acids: CASSGGRSLVEQYF. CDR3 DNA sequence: TGTGCCAGCAGTGGTGGCAGGTCTTTGGTCGAGCAGTACTTC.